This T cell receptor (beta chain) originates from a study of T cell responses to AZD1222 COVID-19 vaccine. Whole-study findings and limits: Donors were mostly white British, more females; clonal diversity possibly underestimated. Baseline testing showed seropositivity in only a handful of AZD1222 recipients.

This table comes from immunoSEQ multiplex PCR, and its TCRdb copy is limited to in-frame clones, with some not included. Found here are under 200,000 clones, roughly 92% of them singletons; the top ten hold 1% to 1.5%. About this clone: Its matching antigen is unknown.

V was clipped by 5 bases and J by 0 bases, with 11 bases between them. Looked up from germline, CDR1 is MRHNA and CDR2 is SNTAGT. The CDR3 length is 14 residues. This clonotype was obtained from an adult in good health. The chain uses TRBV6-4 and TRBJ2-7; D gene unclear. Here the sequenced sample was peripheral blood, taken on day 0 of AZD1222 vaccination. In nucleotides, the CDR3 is TGTGCCAGCAGTCCTGACCGCAGCTCCTACGAGCAGTACTTC. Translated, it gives CASSPDRSSYEQYF.